This TCR beta chain was captured by sequencing in a study of cytomegalovirus exposure and HLA in healthy donors. Study as a whole: Samples from HLA-typed donors yielded about 86 million unique TCRs in an early data release.

Study results and limitations: In a later analysis, TCR beta V- and J-gene trimming was associated with a missense DCLRE1C variant.

This CDR3 has 15 residues. Germline CDR1 is MNHNS and CDR2 is SASEGT. V was pared by 3 bases and J by 5 bases, with 7 bases of the junction left unmatched. On this clone itself: Its cognate antigen is unknown.

PCR employed 60 Vbeta and 13 Jbeta primers. The protocol was immunoSEQ multiplex PCR, while the TCRdb copy is restricted to in-frame clones and leaves out a portion. The sample consists of over 100,000 clones, around 84% of them appearing once. The specimen sequenced was PBMCs. The receptor comes from a woman between 25 and 40 years old in good health and CMV-seropositive. The V call is TRBV6-1, the J call TRBJ2-3; 8 positions agree with TRBD2. The CDR3 nucleotides read TGTGCCAGCAGTGATTACGGGGGGGTACTAGATACGCAGTATTTT. Translation gives CASSDYGGVLDTQYF.